The 13 T cell receptor beta chains presented below share a single source sample, sequenced in a study of blood T cell repertoires in COVID-19. Profiling relied on immunoSEQ multiplex PCR, and the TCRdb table lists in-frame clones only, not all of them. The data show around 390,000 clones, about 83% seen once. Sequencing was performed on PBMCs or T cells enriched from blood (not recorded which). These receptors all stem from a woman in her forties or fifties who had recovered from COVID-19.

The genes are TRBV21-1 and TRBJ1-5. TRBV21-1 is a recognized pseudogene. The CDR3 has 14 residues. The CDR3 reads CASLGQRGNQPQHF. As DNA, the CDR3 is TGTGCCAGCTTGGGCCAGAGGGGCAATCAGCCCCAGCATTTT.

This clone was observed a single time. This sample includes further DNA sequences coding for the same CDR3. The rearrangement uses TRBV5-6 and TRBJ1-1, with D possibly TRBD1 on 6 matching bases. Germline CDR1 and CDR2: SGHDT and YYEEEE. The V end lost 0 bases, the J end lost 2 bases, and 8 bases lay between the germline ends. The CDR3 has 14 residues. CDR3 nucleotide sequence: TGTGCCAGCAGCTTGGGACAGGTAAACACTGAAGCTTTCTTT. Translating it yields CASSLGQVNTEAFF.

The chain is built from TRBV28 and TRBJ2-7, with TRBD1 matching over 9 bases. This CDR3 has 15 amino acids. The V gene end was trimmed by 10 bases and the J gene end by 4 bases; junction bases not matched to a gene: 14. CDR1 is MDHEN and CDR2 is SYDVKM in the germline V gene. CDR3 DNA: TGTGCCAACTCACGAGCGGGACAGGGAAAGTACGAGCAGTACTTC. Translating gives CANSRAGQGKYEQYF.

The chain joins TRBV19 to TRBJ2-6, with 10 bases aligning to TRBD1. Germline values: CDR1 LNHDA, CDR2 SQIVND (reference sequence). The CDR3 has 18 amino acids. V shed 8 bases, J shed 1 base, and the junction held 11 bases outside the gene matches. The CDR3 is CASGIRDRGGSGANVLTF. CDR3 nucleotide sequence: TGTGCCAGTGGGATCCGGGACAGGGGAGGATCTGGGGCCAACGTCCTGACTTTC.

This clone was counted only a few times. V is TRBV3-1 (or the pseudogene TRBV3-2) and J is TRBJ2-2; 8 bases match TRBD1. The germline V gene has CDR1 LGHDT and CDR2 YNNKEL (reference sequence). The CDR3 spans 16 residues. Trimming removed 6 bases from V and 5 bases from J; junction bases left unmatched: 11. DNA of the CDR3: TGTGCCAGCAGTGCCCAGGGACAGGTCAGAACCGGGGAGCTGTTTTTT. This encodes CASSAQGQVRTGELFF.

V and J are TRBV6-5 and TRBJ1-2, with a tentative D call TRBD1 (5 bases). Germline V lookup: CDR1 MNHEY, CDR2 SVGAGI. The CDR3 length is 13 residues. V lost 2 bases, J lost 2 bases, and 6 bases lay in between. CDR3 loop: CASSYDSNYGYTF. DNA of the CDR3: TGTGCCAGCAGTTACGACAGCAACTATGGCTACACCTTC.

The chain combines TRBV4-3 with TRBJ1-1; D is possibly TRBD1 (6 bases). The CDR3 spans 15 residues. Germline CDR1 LGHNA, CDR2 YSLEER. V was pared by 0 bases and J by 5 bases, with 13 bases between. The CDR3 region is CASSQDLGGGTEAFF. The DNA for the CDR3 is TGCGCCAGCAGCCAAGATTTAGGGGGAGGGACTGAAGCTTTCTTT.

This chain uses TRBV2 with TRBJ1-6; TRBD1 matches at 8 bases. Germline V lookup: CDR1 SNHLY, CDR2 FYNNEI. Losses at the gene ends were 8 bases for V and 5 bases for J; bases not matched to a gene: 11. CDR3 size: 16 residues. The CDR3 loop is CASLTGQEANNSPLHF. CDR3 DNA sequence: TGTGCCAGCCTAACGGGACAGGAGGCAAATAATTCACCCCTCCACTTT. Supplemented by reference TRBV2 and TRBJ1-6, the full variable domain reads EPEVTQTPSHQVTQMGQEVILRCVPISNHLYFYWYRQILGQKVEFLVSFYNNEISEKSEIFDDQFSVERPDGSNFTLKIRSTKLEDSAMYFCASLTGQEANNSPLHFGNGTRLTVT.

The CDR3 loop reads CASSLVGRPYTEAFF. As DNA, the CDR3 is TGTGCCAGCAGCTTAGTCGGCAGGCCTTACACTGAAGCTTTCTTT. V usage is TRBV11-2 and J usage is TRBJ1-1; no clear D gene. Germline CDR1 and CDR2: SGHAT and FQNNGV. The CDR3 runs 15 residues. The germline V and J ends were trimmed by 1 base and 3 bases, with 12 bases remaining between them.

The gene calls are TRBV19 and TRBJ1-2, with D uncertain. V lost 5 bases, J lost 3 bases, and 13 bases lay in between. The germline V gene encodes CDR1 LNHDA and CDR2 SQIVND (reference sequence). The CDR3 totals 14 residues. CDR3 protein: CASSPWVGDYGYTF. CDR3 nucleotide sequence: TGTGCCAGTAGTCCTTGGGTGGGAGACTATGGCTACACCTTC.

The genes are TRBV13 and TRBJ2-7, with D possibly TRBD1 on 6 matching bases. V was clipped by 5 bases and J by 3 bases, with 14 bases between them. This CDR3 has 14 amino acids. Germline assignment: CDR1 PRHDT and CDR2 FYEKMQ (reference sequence). The CDR3 loop is CASSPPDRNYEQYF. CDR3 nucleotides: TGTGCCAGCAGCCCCCCTGACAGGAACTACGAGCAGTACTTC.

The gene calls are TRBV5-4 and TRBJ2-2; 9 bases are shared with TRBD1. The CDR3 contains 15 residues. In germline, CDR1 is SGHNT, CDR2 YYREEE (reference sequence). J gave up 4 bases and V 3 bases, and 4 bases lay outside the gene matches. The CDR3, as DNA: TGTGCCAGCAGCTCACCGACAGGGGGCACCGGGGAGCTGTTTTTT. It is translated as CASSSPTGGTGELFF.

V gene TRBV6-5 combines with J gene TRBJ2-1; D possibly corresponds to TRBD1 (5 bases). With 2 bases removed from V and 2 bases from J, the gap between germline ends came to 10 bases. Per the germline V gene, CDR1 is MNHEY and CDR2 is SVGAGI. This CDR3 comprises 15 residues. CDR3 DNA: TGTGCCAGCAGTTACGGGCAGGGTCCCTACAATGAGCAGTTCTTC. Protein product: CASSYGQGPYNEQFF.